Each of the 25 T cell receptor beta chains below was sequenced from the same sample in a study of CD8 T cells in Susac syndrome. Random hexamers were used to reverse transcribe an amount of roughly 0.5 to 1 ug RNA. TCRdb re-analysed the immunoSEQ multiplex PCR reads in MiXCR, keeping a single row per CDR3 protein. The data contain some 160,000 distinct CDR3 sequences, around 95% of them singletons. What was sequenced was CD4+ T cells from PBMCs. The source of these receptors is a human donor with Susac syndrome.

This chain links TRBV28 with TRBJ2-5; TRBD1 agrees at 7 bases. The CDR3 sequence is 13 residues long. After removal of 9 bases from V and 5 bases from J, the junction contained 9 bases not matched to a gene. Germline assignment: CDR1 MDHEN and CDR2 SYDVKM. In DNA form, the CDR3 reads TGTGCCAGTAGCACAGGGGCATCGGAGACCCAGTACTTC. Translation gives CASSTGASETQYF.

The rearrangement joins TRBV6-2 or TRBV6-3 to TRBJ2-7; 8 bases line up with TRBD1. The CDR3 loop spans 14 amino acids. Germline values: CDR1 MNHEY, CDR2 SVGEGT. J lost 3 bases, V lost 6 bases, and 7 bases had no gene match. This chain's CDR3 is CASSRMGQDYEQYF. The CDR3 DNA is TGTGCCAGCAGCAGAATGGGACAGGACTACGAGCAGTACTTC.

CDR3 region: CASSDQRYYGYTF. The CDR3 coding sequence is TGTGCCAGCAGTGACCAGAGATACTATGGCTACACCTTC. The chain combines TRBV2 with TRBJ1-2; D is uncertain. This CDR3 has 13 amino acids. Per germline, CDR1 SNHLY and CDR2 FYNNEI. V was pared by 3 bases and J by 3 bases, with 8 bases between.

V is TRBV20-1 and J is TRBJ2-7; D unresolved. The CDR3 runs 16 residues. In germline, CDR1 is DFQATT, CDR2 SNEGSKA (reference sequence). Trimming removed 0 bases from V and 6 bases from J, with 21 bases in between. CDR3 sequence (DNA): TGCAGTGCTAGAGATCTTGGGCAGGTGTCATCTTCCGAGCAGTACTTC. Its protein is CSARDLGQVSSSEQYF.

The chain combines TRBV12-3 or TRBV12-4 with TRBJ2-4; D possibly uses TRBD1 or TRBD2 (7 bases each). Trimming took off 3 bases at V and 7 bases at J, with 13 bases between the two ends. The CDR3 length is 14 residues. The CDR3 region is CASSLGRGPNIQYF. The CDR3 region has the DNA TGTGCCAGCAGTTTGGGGAGGGGGCCGAACATTCAGTACTTC.

The chain is built from TRBV20-1 and TRBJ2-7; weak D call: TRBD2 (6 bases). The V end lost 3 bases, the J end lost 4 bases, and 19 bases lay between the germline ends. The CDR3 length is 15 residues. Germline V CDR1 and CDR2: DFQATT, SNEGSKA (reference sequence). This chain's CDR3 is CSASGVPGLYYEQYF. Written as DNA, the CDR3 is TGCAGTGCTAGCGGAGTACCGGGACTGTATTACGAGCAGTACTTC.

This clonotype was counted a single time. This sequence joins TRBV15 and TRBJ1-2; 7 bases line up with TRBD1. Germline V CDR1 and CDR2: LNHNV, YYDKDF (reference sequence). After removal of 4 bases from V and 8 bases from J, the junction contained 10 bases not matched to a gene. There are 14 residues in the CDR3. CDR3 sequence (DNA): TGTGCCACCAGCACCCGGGACAGACTACCCGGCTACACCTTC. Its protein product is CATSTRDRLPGYTF.

This clonotype was found once. The chain carries TRBV20-1 and TRBJ2-7, with no clear D. V was clipped by 1 base and J by 0 bases, with 13 bases between them. The germline V gene encodes CDR1 DFQATT and CDR2 SNEGSKA (reference sequence). This CDR3 has 15 residues. The CDR3 region is CSARVRPLLSYEQYF. The CDR3 nucleotides are TGCAGTGCTAGAGTTAGGCCTCTACTCTCCTACGAGCAGTACTTC.

V is TRBV18 and J is TRBJ1-4, with D possibly matching TRBD1 (5 bases). CDR3 length: 15 residues. Germline assignment: CDR1 KGHSH and CDR2 LQKENI. Trimming shortened V by 3 bases and J by 4 bases, and 12 bases separated the two germline ends. The CDR3 protein is CASSPHAGVNEKLFF. CDR3 coding DNA: TGTGCCAGCTCACCCCACGCGGGGGTTAATGAAAAACTGTTTTTT.

The chain links TRBV29-1 to TRBJ1-2; no clear D gene. Germline V gene data show CDR1 as SQVTM and CDR2 as ANQGSEA. Trimming removed 4 bases at V and 7 bases at J, with 7 bases between. This CDR3 is built from 10 residues. The CDR3 DNA follows: TGCAGCGTTGGCGGTTCTGGCTACACCTTC. Its protein product is CSVGGSGYTF.

The V and J genes are TRBV4-1 and TRBJ1-5; D call uncertain. Deletions cut 3 bases from V and 2 bases from J, with 14 bases between. This CDR3 contains 16 residues. In germline, CDR1 is MGHRA, CDR2 YSYEKL. In nucleotides, the CDR3 is TGCGCCAGCAGCCAGACTCGGGTGAGTGGCAATCAGCCCCAGCATTTT. This encodes CASSQTRVSGNQPQHF.

Only one count was recorded for this clonotype. The chain links TRBV7-3 to TRBJ2-1, with TRBD1 matching 11 bases. Germline CDR1 SGHTA, CDR2 FQGTGA. The trim removed 5 bases at V and 10 bases at J, leaving 10 bases unmatched. The CDR3 sequence is 15 residues long. CDR3: CASSLLGQGAREQFF. The CDR3 nucleotides are TGTGCCAGCAGCCTACTCGGACAGGGGGCTAGGGAGCAGTTCTTC. The full variable domain, with the rest looked up from reference TRBV7-3 and TRBJ2-1, is GAGVSQTPSNKVTEKGKYVELRCDPISGHTALYWYRQSLGQGPEFLIYFQGTGAADDSGLPNDRFFAVRPEGSVSTLKIQRTERGDSAVYLCASSLLGQGAREQFFGPGTRLTVL.

This clonotype is a singleton in its sample. This rearrangement joins TRBV27 to TRBJ2-2; 8 bases are a match to TRBD1. Germline CDR1 MNHEY, CDR2 SMNVEV (reference sequence). The CDR3 loop spans 16 amino acids. With 7 bases clipped from V and 2 bases from J, the junction kept 9 bases outside the gene matches. The CDR3 nucleotides are TGTGCCAGCACCCGGGACAGGTCAAGTAACACCGGGGAGCTGTTTTTT. Protein sequence: CASTRDRSSNTGELFF.

The chain uses TRBV20-1 and TRBJ2-1, with 7 positions matching TRBD1. This CDR3 comprises 15 residues. The ends lost 6 bases at V and 6 bases at J; junction bases unmatched: 14. CDR1 is DFQATT and CDR2 is SNEGSKA in the germline V gene (reference sequence). CDR3 nucleotides: TGCAGTGCGGACCCCGGGGACAGTCCGAGCAATGAGCAGTTCTTC. Amino acids: CSADPGDSPSNEQFF.

CDR3 in DNA: TGCGCCAGCAGCCAAGATCGATCGGCCGCGACGAGCTCCTACGAGCAGTACTTC. It codes for CASSQDRSAATSSYEQYF. The V and J genes are TRBV4-1 and TRBJ2-7; D ambiguous. Germline CDR1 and CDR2: MGHRA and YSYEKL. The CDR3 covers 18 residues. V lost 0 bases, J lost 0 bases, and 18 bases lay in between.

The CDR3 region is CASSRSRREARDTQYF. In DNA form, the CDR3 reads TGTGCCAGCAGCCGATCCCGAAGGGAAGCGAGAGATACGCAGTATTTT. The chain employs TRBV11-2 and TRBJ2-3; unclear D gene. The CDR3 is made up of 16 amino acids. The germline V gene has CDR1 SGHAT and CDR2 FQNNGV. V was cut by 5 bases and J by 5 bases, with 20 bases left in between.

This chain connects TRBV5-6 to TRBJ1-5, with D unresolved. V dropped 3 bases and J dropped 1 base, with 8 bases sitting between them. The V gene's germline CDR1 is SGHDT and CDR2 YYEEEE. CDR3 size: 14 residues. The CDR3 region is CASSSSQSNQPQHF. CDR3 coding DNA: TGTGCCAGCAGCTCCTCCCAGAGCAATCAGCCCCAGCATTTT.

V gene TRBV3-1 combines with J gene TRBJ2-1, with D possibly being TRBD1 (6 bases). Trimming removed 0 bases from V and 1 base from J, with 10 bases in between. The CDR3 runs to 16 residues. Germline CDR1 is LGHDT and CDR2 is YNNKEL (reference sequence). Here the CDR3 reads CASSQEPQGSYNEQFF. The CDR3 coding sequence is TGTGCCAGCAGCCAAGAACCCCAGGGGTCCTACAATGAGCAGTTCTTC.

The rearrangement uses TRBV20-1 and TRBJ1-5, with a weak D call TRBD1 (5 bases). CDR1 is DFQATT and CDR2 is SNEGSKA in the germline V gene (reference sequence). The CDR3 length is 13 residues. Trimming removed 3 bases from V and 3 bases from J, with 9 bases in between. The CDR3 loop is CSARGRVNQPQHF. CDR3 coding DNA: TGCAGTGCTAGGGGCAGGGTCAATCAGCCCCAGCATTTT.

V usage is TRBV20-1 and J usage is TRBJ1-5; perhaps TRBD1 as D (6 bases). The germline gives CDR1 DFQATT, CDR2 SNEGSKA (reference sequence). The CDR3 is made up of 14 amino acids. The ends were cut back, 1 base at V and 4 bases at J, with 11 bases in the middle. CDR3: CSARVPQGNQPQHF. For the CDR3, the DNA is TGCAGTGCTAGAGTCCCTCAGGGGAATCAGCCCCAGCATTTT.

This clonotype was seen just once. The V and J genes are TRBV3-1 and TRBJ2-1, with D maybe TRBD2 (6 bases). The V end lost 0 bases, the J end lost 4 bases, and 10 bases lay between the germline ends. The CDR3 is 15 residues long. Germline CDR1 reads LGHDT; CDR2 reads YNNKEL (reference sequence). The DNA of the CDR3 is TGTGCCAGCAGCCAAGATGCGGCGGGATACAATGAGCAGTTCTTC. Its translation is CASSQDAAGYNEQFF.

V gene TRBV11-1 combines with J gene TRBJ2-7; TRBD1 matches 7 bases. CDR1 is SGHAT, CDR2 FQDESV, per germline (reference sequence). The CDR3 sequence is 20 residues long. J gave up 1 base and V 2 bases, and 20 bases lay outside the gene matches. The CDR3 nucleotides read TGTGCCAGCAGCTTATCGATTTTCGGTCTTATCGGGACAGAGTCCTACGAGCAGTACTTC. Its protein product is CASSLSIFGLIGTESYEQYF.

The V and J genes are TRBV28 and TRBJ2-5; D gene ambiguous. CDR1 and CDR2 (germline): MDHEN, SYDVKM. V shed 7 bases and J shed 4 bases, with 13 bases lying between them. The CDR3 extends over 13 amino acids. CDR3 region: CASILGIGETQYF. Here the CDR3 DNA reads TGTGCCAGCATTCTAGGGATCGGAGAGACCCAGTACTTC.

V is TRBV9 and J is TRBJ2-3; a weak D match, TRBD2 (6 bases). V gave up 4 bases and J gave up 2 bases, with 11 bases separating them. This CDR3 contains 14 residues. Germline assignment: CDR1 SGDLS and CDR2 YYNGEE. The CDR3 region is CASSPRTNTDTQYF. As DNA, the CDR3 is TGTGCCAGCAGCCCTCGGACTAACACAGATACGCAGTATTTT.

The chain is built from TRBV28 and TRBJ2-7; TRBD1 aligns across 7 bases. CDR3 length: 12 residues. V was clipped by 6 bases and J by 9 bases; unmatched bases: 8. The V gene's germline CDR1 is MDHEN and CDR2 SYDVKM. The CDR3 bases are TGTGCCAGCAGCACCCGTGGGACAGCGCAGTACTTC. Protein: CASSTRGTAQYF. The entire variable domain, with the rest obtained from reference TRBV28 and TRBJ2-7, is as follows: DVKVTQSSRYLVKRTGEKVFLECVQDMDHENMFWYRQDPGLGLRLIYFSYDVKMKEKGDIPEGYSVSREKKERFSLILESASTNQTSMYLCASSTRGTAQYFGPGTRLTVT.